This T cell receptor beta chain stems from a study of cytomegalovirus exposure and HLA in healthy donors. Healthy bone marrow donors formed the donor group. Broader study findings: Presence/absence analyses rested on an assumption that sequencing depth was roughly uniform across donors. For cytomegalovirus status, the classifier reportedly gave diagnoses with high specificity and sensitivity. Usually a TCR sequence was rare, but some public TCRs were found in many donors.

The J segment lost 4 bases and the V segment lost 4 bases, leaving 5 bases of the junction unmatched. Germline V CDR1 and CDR2: PRHDT, FYEKMQ (reference sequence). The CDR3 is 15 residues long. The PCR was carried out with 60 Vbeta primers and 13 Jbeta primers. The protocol was immunoSEQ multiplex PCR, while the TCRdb copy is restricted to in-frame clones and leaves out a portion. The sample consists of under 200,000 clones, approximately 84% of them appearing once. For this clone: Its antigen is as yet unknown.

The origin of this receptor is a boy aged 2-9 years in good health and CMV-seronegative. The source material was PBMCs. V is TRBV13 and J is TRBJ2-7, with 12 bases matching TRBD1. The CDR3 protein is CASSSRDRGLYEQYF. Written as DNA, the CDR3 is TGTGCCAGCAGCTCGCGGGACAGGGGGCTTTACGAGCAGTACTTC. Full variable domain (remainder filled in from reference TRBV13 and TRBJ2-7): AAGVIQSPRHLIKEKRETATLKCYPIPRHDTVYWYQQGPGQDPQFLISFYEKMQSDKGSIPDRFSAQQFSDYHSELNMSSLELGDSALYFCASSSRDRGLYEQYFGPGTRLTVT.